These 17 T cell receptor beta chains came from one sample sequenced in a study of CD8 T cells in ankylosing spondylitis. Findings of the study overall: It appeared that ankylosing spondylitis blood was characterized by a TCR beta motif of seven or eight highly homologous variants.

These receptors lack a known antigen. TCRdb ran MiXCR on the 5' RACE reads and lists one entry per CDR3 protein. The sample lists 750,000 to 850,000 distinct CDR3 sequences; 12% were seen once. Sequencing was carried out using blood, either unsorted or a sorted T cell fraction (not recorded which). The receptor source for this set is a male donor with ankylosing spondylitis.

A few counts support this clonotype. CDR3 nucleotide sequence: TGTGCCATCAGGGCTCAACTTGGGGCCAACGTCCTGACTTTC. It codes for CAIRAQLGANVLTF. The genes are TRBV10-3 and TRBJ2-6; D is uncertain. Trimming pared 6 bases from V and 3 bases from J, leaving 9 bases between. This CDR3 spans 14 amino acids. Germline CDR1 ENHRY, CDR2 SYGVKD.

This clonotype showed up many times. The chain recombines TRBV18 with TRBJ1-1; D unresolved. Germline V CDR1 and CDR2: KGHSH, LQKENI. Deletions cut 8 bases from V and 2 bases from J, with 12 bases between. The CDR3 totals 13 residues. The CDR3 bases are TGTGCCAGCACAAGCCAGGCCAACACTGAAGCTTTCTTT. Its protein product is CASTSQANTEAFF.

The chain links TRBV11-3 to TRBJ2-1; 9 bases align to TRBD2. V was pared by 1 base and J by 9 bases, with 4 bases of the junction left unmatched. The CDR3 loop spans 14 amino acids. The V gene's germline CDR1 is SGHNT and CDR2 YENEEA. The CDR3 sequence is CASSLGGLAREQFF. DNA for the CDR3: TGTGCCAGCAGCTTAGGGGGACTAGCTCGTGAGCAGTTCTTC.

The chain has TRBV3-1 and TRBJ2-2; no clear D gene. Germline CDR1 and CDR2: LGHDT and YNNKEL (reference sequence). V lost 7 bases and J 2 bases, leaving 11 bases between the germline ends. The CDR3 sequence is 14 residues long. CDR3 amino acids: CASTWTSNTGELFF. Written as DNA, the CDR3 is TGTGCCAGCACCTGGACGTCCAACACCGGGGAGCTGTTTTTT.

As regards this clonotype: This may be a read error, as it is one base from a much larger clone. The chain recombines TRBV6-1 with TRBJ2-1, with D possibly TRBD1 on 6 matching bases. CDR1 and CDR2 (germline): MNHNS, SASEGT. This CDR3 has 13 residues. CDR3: CASSLRRDNEQLF. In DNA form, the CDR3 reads TGTGCCAGCAGCCTCCGAAGGGACAATGAGCAGCTCTTC.

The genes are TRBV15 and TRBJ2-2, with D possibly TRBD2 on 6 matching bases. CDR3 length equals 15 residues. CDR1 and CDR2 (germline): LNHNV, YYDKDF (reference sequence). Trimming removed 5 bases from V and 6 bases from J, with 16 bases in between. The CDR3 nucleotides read TGTGCCACCAGCGGGGGACTTGTTCTGGCCGGGGAGCTGTTTTTT. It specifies CATSGGLVLAGELFF. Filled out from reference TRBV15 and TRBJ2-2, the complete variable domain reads DAMVIQNPRYQVTQFGKPVTLSCSQTLNHNVMYWYQQKSSQAPKLLFHYYDKDFNNEADTPDNFQSRRPNTSFCFLDIRSPGLGDTAMYLCATSGGLVLAGELFFGEGSRLTVL.

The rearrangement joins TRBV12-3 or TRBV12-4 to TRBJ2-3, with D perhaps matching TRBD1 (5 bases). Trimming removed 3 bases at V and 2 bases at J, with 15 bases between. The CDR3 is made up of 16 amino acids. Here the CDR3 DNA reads TGTGCCAGCAGTTTGATGGGCAGGGAAACCACAGATACGCAGTATTTT. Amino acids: CASSLMGRETTDTQYF.

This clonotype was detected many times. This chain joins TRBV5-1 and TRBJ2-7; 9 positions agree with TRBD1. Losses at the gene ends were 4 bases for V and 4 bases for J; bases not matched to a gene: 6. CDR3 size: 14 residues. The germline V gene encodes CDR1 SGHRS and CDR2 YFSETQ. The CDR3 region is CASSPGTGWYEQYF. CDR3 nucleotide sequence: TGCGCCAGCAGCCCCGGGACAGGGTGGTACGAGCAGTACTTC. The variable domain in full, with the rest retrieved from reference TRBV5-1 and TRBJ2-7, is KAGVTQTPRYLIKTRGQQVTLSCSPISGHRSVSWYQQTPGQGLQFLFEYFSETQRNKGNFPGRFSGRQFSNSRSEMNVSTLELGDSALYLCASSPGTGWYEQYFGPGTRLTVT.

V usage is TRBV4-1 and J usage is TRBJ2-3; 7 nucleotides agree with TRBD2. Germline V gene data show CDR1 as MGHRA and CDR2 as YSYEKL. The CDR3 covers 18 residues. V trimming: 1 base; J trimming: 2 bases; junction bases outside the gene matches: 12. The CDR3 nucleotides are TGCGCCAGCAGCCAAGCGGGGTGGGGAGGGGTCAACACAGATACGCAGTATTTT. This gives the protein CASSQAGWGGVNTDTQYF.

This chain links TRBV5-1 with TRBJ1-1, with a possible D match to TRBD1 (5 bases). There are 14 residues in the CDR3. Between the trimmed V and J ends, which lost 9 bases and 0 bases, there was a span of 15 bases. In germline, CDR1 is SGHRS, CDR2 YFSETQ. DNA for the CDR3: TGCGCCACCCGACGGGGGACGGTGAACACTGAAGCTTTCTTT. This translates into CATRRGTVNTEAFF.

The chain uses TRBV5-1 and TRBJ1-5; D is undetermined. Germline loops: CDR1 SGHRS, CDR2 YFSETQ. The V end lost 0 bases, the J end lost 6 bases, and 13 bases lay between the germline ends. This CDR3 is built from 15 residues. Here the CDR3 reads CASSLAGDSGQPQHF. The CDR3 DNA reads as TGCGCCAGCAGCTTGGCCGGGGATTCGGGTCAGCCCCAGCATTTT. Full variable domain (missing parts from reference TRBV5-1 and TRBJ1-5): KAGVTQTPRYLIKTRGQQVTLSCSPISGHRSVSWYQQTPGQGLQFLFEYFSETQRNKGNFPGRFSGRQFSNSRSEMNVSTLELGDSALYLCASSLAGDSGQPQHFGDGTRLSIL.

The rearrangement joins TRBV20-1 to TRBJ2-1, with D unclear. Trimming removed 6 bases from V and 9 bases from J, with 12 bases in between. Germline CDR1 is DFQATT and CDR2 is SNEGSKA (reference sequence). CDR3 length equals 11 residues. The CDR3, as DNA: TGCAGTGCCCGAACAACTACTGAGCAGTTCTTC. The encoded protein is CSARTTTEQFF.

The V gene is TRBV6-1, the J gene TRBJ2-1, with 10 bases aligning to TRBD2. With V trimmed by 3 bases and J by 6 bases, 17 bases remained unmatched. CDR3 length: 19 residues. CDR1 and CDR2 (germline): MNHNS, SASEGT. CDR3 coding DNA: TGTGCCAGCAGTGAGGCTGATCCCGGGACTAGCGCCTTACGCAATGAGCAGTTCTTC. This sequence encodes CASSEADPGTSALRNEQFF.

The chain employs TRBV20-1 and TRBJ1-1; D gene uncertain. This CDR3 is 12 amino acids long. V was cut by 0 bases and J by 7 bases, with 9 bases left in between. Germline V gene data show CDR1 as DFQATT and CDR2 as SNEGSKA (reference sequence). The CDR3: CSARDWEYEAFF. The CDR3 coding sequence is TGCAGTGCTAGAGATTGGGAGTATGAAGCTTTCTTT.

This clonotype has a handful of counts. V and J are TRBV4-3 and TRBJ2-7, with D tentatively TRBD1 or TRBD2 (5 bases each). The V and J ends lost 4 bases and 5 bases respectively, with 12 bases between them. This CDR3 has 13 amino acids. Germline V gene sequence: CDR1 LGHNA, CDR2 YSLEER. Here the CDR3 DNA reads TGCGCCAGCAGCCCCCAGGGACGCGACGAGCAGTACTTC. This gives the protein CASSPQGRDEQYF.

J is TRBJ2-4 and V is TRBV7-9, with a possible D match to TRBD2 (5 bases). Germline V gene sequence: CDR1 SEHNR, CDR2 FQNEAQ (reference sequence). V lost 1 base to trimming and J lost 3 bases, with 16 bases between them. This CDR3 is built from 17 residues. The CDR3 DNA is TGTGCCAGCAGCTTAGTCTTGGGCAACGAGGGCAAAAACATTCAGTACTTC. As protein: CASSLVLGNEGKNIQYF.

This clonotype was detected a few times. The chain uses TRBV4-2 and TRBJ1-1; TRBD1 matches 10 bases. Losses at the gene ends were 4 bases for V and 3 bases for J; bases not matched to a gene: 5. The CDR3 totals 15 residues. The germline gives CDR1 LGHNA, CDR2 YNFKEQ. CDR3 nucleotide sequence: TGTGCCAGCAGCCGATCCGGGACAGGGGACACTGAAGCTTTCTTT. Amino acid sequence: CASSRSGTGDTEAFF.